The 20 T cell receptor beta chains in this list originate from one sample, sequenced in a study of blood T cell repertoires in COVID-19. Produced via immunoSEQ multiplex PCR; TCRdb's table is partial and in-frame only. The sample lists roughly 420,000 clones; over 75% were seen once. Sequences were obtained from PBMCs or T cells enriched from blood (not recorded which). These receptor sequences come from a woman younger than 45 with acute COVID-19.

This CDR3 is CASSVERAGSTDTQYF. In nucleotides, the CDR3 is TGTGCCAGCAGCGTAGAGCGAGCGGGGAGCACAGATACGCAGTATTTT. The chain links TRBV9 to TRBJ2-3; 7 nucleotides align to TRBD2. Germline values: CDR1 SGDLS, CDR2 YYNGEE. Trimming at V came to 0 bases and at J to 0 bases, leaving 4 bases not matched to a gene. The CDR3 runs 16 residues.

The chain couples TRBV27 to TRBJ2-7; D perhaps matches TRBD1 (5 bases). The germline V gene has CDR1 MNHEY and CDR2 SMNVEV (reference sequence). The CDR3 totals 14 residues. Deletions cut 3 bases from V and 2 bases from J, with 11 bases between. The CDR3 DNA reads as TGTGCCAGCAGTTTTTTCCAGGGAACCTACGAGCAGTACTTC. Its protein product is CASSFFQGTYEQYF.

This rearrangement joins TRBV6-5 to TRBJ2-7, with TRBD2 matching 11 bases. Per the germline V gene, CDR1 is MNHEY and CDR2 is SVGAGI. Trimming took 7 bases from V and 4 from J; bases not matched to a gene: 6. The CDR3 contains 14 residues. DNA for the CDR3: TGTGCCAGCAAAACTAGCGGGGGACTTTACGAGCAGTACTTC. It translates to CASKTSGGLYEQYF.

This chain joins TRBV2 and TRBJ1-4; 9 nucleotides align to TRBD1. Germline trimming cut 3 bases from V and 6 bases from J; bases unmatched to any gene: 2. This CDR3 is built from 14 residues. Germline-derived CDR1 and CDR2 are SNHLY and FYNNEI. CDR3 in DNA: TGTGCCAGCAGTGATGGGACAGGGTATGAAAAACTGTTTTTT. Protein: CASSDGTGYEKLFF.

This clone was observed a handful of times. This chain connects TRBV4-1 to TRBJ2-7; a possible D gene is TRBD1 (6 bases). V was trimmed by 4 bases and J by 0 bases, leaving 13 bases between them. The CDR3 runs to 15 residues. CDR1 MGHRA and CDR2 YSYEKL come from the germline V gene. The CDR3 sequence is CASSLRDTSSYEQYF. In nucleotides, the CDR3 is TGCGCCAGCAGCCTCCGGGACACGAGCTCCTACGAGCAGTACTTC.

This chain uses TRBV27 with TRBJ1-6, with 10 bases lining up with TRBD1. Germline V CDR1 and CDR2: MNHEY, SMNVEV (reference sequence). The V gene end was trimmed by 4 bases and the J gene end by 7 bases; junction bases not matched to a gene: 4. The CDR3 consists of 15 residues. The CDR3 loop is CASSSWDRGNSPLHF. The CDR3 DNA reads TGTGCCAGCAGTTCTTGGGACAGGGGAAATTCACCCCTCCACTTT.

J is TRBJ1-5 and V is TRBV10-3; D gene unclear. Germline CDR1 and CDR2: ENHRY and SYGVKD. The CDR3 is made up of 14 amino acids. Trimming took 6 bases from V and 7 from J, leaving 16 bases between them. CDR3 sequence reads: CAIRPPGERQPQHF. CDR3 DNA sequence: TGTGCCATCAGACCCCCGGGTGAACGACAGCCCCAGCATTTT.

The genes are TRBV13 and TRBJ2-7; 12 bases are a match to TRBD2. The junction had 3 bases not matched to a gene; V was cut back by 5 bases and J by 1 base. CDR3 length equals 15 residues. Germline CDR1 reads PRHDT; CDR2 reads FYEKMQ (reference sequence). The CDR3: CASSLTSGGSYEQYF. The DNA for the CDR3 is TGTGCCAGCAGCCTGACTAGCGGGGGTTCCTACGAGCAGTACTTC.

J is TRBJ2-1 and V is TRBV28, with 7 bases that match TRBD1. In germline, CDR1 is MDHEN, CDR2 SYDVKM. Germline trimming cut 8 bases from V and 7 bases from J; bases unmatched to any gene: 2. The CDR3 runs to 11 residues. CDR3 amino acids: CASARGNEQFF. Written as DNA, the CDR3 is TGTGCCAGCGCCAGGGGGAATGAGCAGTTCTTC. The full variable domain, in which reference TRBV28 and TRBJ2-1 provide the parts outside the CDR3, is DVKVTQSSRYLVKRTGEKVFLECVQDMDHENMFWYRQDPGLGLRLIYFSYDVKMKEKGDIPEGYSVSREKKERFSLILESASTNQTSMYLCASARGNEQFFGPGTRLTVL.

The V gene is TRBV6-4, the J gene TRBJ1-1; 8 bases match TRBD1. V shed 4 bases and J 3 bases; nucleotides not matched to a gene: 10. CDR1 is MRHNA and CDR2 is SNTAGT in the germline V gene. The CDR3 is 16 residues long. CDR3 residues: CASSAPGQGRYTEAFF. CDR3 in DNA: TGTGCCAGCAGTGCTCCCGGACAGGGTCGGTACACTGAAGCTTTCTTT.

The chain links TRBV7-2 to TRBJ1-4; no definite D call. The germline V gene encodes CDR1 SGHTA and CDR2 FQGNSA. The CDR3 has 14 amino acids. V lost 1 base and J 4 bases, leaving 7 bases between the germline ends. This chain's CDR3 is CASSLGGRNEKLFF. The CDR3, as DNA: TGTGCCAGCAGCTTAGGTGGCCGTAATGAAAAACTGTTTTTT.

The rearrangement uses TRBV6-5 and TRBJ2-1, with 7 bases fitting TRBD2. This CDR3 is built from 15 residues. CDR1 and CDR2 from the germline V gene are MNHEY and SVGAGI. With 6 bases clipped from V and 0 bases from J, the junction kept 5 bases outside the gene matches. The CDR3 here is CASRASGSSYNEQFF. Here the CDR3 DNA reads TGTGCCAGCAGGGCTAGCGGTAGCTCCTACAATGAGCAGTTCTTC.

This chain joins TRBV6-1 and TRBJ2-1; no clear D. The germline V and J ends were trimmed by 2 bases and 3 bases, with 11 bases remaining between them. Germline V gene lookup returns CDR1 MNHNS and CDR2 SASEGT. The CDR3 extends over 15 amino acids. The chain's CDR3 is CASSELKTSYNEQFF. The CDR3 nucleotides are TGTGCCAGCAGTGAACTGAAAACAAGCTACAATGAGCAGTTCTTC.

The V call is TRBV7-6, the J call TRBJ2-3; D might be TRBD1 (6 bases). Between the trimmed V and J ends, which lost 4 bases and 0 bases, there was a span of 20 bases. The V gene's germline CDR1 is SGHVS and CDR2 FNYEAQ. This CDR3 is 18 amino acids long. CDR3 amino acids: CASSSQPQGTYSTDTQYF. The CDR3 coding sequence is TGTGCCAGCAGCTCTCAACCCCAGGGGACCTATAGCACAGATACGCAGTATTTT.

This chain links TRBV7-9 with TRBJ1-1; D is unresolved. The CDR3 has 14 residues. Germline loops: CDR1 SEHNR, CDR2 FQNEAQ (reference sequence). The ends were cut back, 5 bases at V and 0 bases at J, with 10 bases in the middle. The CDR3 coding sequence is TGTGCCAGCAGCACGGGAATCATGAACACTGAAGCTTTCTTT. Translated: CASSTGIMNTEAFF.

The chain carries TRBV6-5 and TRBJ2-7, with D possibly being TRBD2 (6 bases). CDR1 is MNHEY and CDR2 is SVGAGI in the germline V gene. V was pared by 6 bases and J by 7 bases, with 22 bases between. The CDR3 totals 15 residues. In nucleotides, the CDR3 is TGTGCCAGCAGCCCACGTTTTGGGGACTTGGGAGAGCAGTACTTC. Encoded protein: CASSPRFGDLGEQYF.

The V gene is TRBV4-1, the J gene TRBJ1-2, with a tentative D call TRBD1 (5 bases). The CDR3 consists of 15 residues. Germline V lookup: CDR1 MGHRA, CDR2 YSYEKL. With 4 bases removed from V and 2 bases from J, the gap between germline ends came to 14 bases. The CDR3 DNA reads TGCGCCAGCAGCCCCCCTAAGCCAGGGAACTATGGCTACACCTTC. Translating it yields CASSPPKPGNYGYTF.

The rearrangement links TRBV7-9 to TRBJ1-3, with 8 bases identical to TRBD1. Unmatched junction bases numbered 3, after V lost 1 base and J lost 1 base. The CDR3 has 16 residues. Germline values: CDR1 SEHNR, CDR2 FQNEAQ (reference sequence). CDR3 coding DNA: TGTGCCAGCAGCTTAGTGACAGGGGTATCTGGAAACACCATATATTTT. This codes for CASSLVTGVSGNTIYF.

The chain employs TRBV20-1 and TRBJ1-5; 8 bases agree with TRBD1. CDR3 length equals 15 residues. With V trimmed by 5 bases and J by 0 bases, 6 bases remained unmatched. Germline V gene sequence: CDR1 DFQATT, CDR2 SNEGSKA (reference sequence). The CDR3 region is CSAGGQGNSNQPQHF. CDR3 bases: TGCAGTGCTGGTGGACAGGGCAATAGCAATCAGCCCCAGCATTTT.

The chain's CDR3 is CASSTGTVMNTEAFF. The CDR3 DNA is TGTGCCAGTAGTACGGGGACAGTCATGAACACTGAAGCTTTCTTT. The chain combines TRBV19 with TRBJ1-1; 7 bases are a match to TRBD1. This CDR3 is 15 amino acids long. The germline CDR1 and CDR2 sequences are LNHDA and SQIVND (reference sequence). With 4 bases clipped from V and 0 bases from J, the junction kept 5 bases outside the gene matches.